A selection of T cell receptor beta chains follows, all from one sample in a study of blood T cell repertoires in COVID-19. Assay used: immunoSEQ multiplex PCR; TCRdb lists only in-frame clones, some missing. The sample holds about 81,000 clones; 86% are singletons and the top ten take roughly 25%. Specimen: peripheral blood. These receptors all come from a human donor in a cohort sampled during active COVID-19. CDR3s include the opening cysteine and the closing phenylalanine or tryptophan. D genes are given only for firm matches. Only part of the rows carry a size: once, few, many, or a class if the clone is expanded.

v_call	j_call	d_call	cdr3_length	clone_size	cdr3_aa	cdr3_nt
TRBV6-5	TRBJ2-7	TRBD2	15	NA	CASRSTSGSSYEQYF	TGTGCCAGCAGATCAACTAGCGGGAGCTCCTACGAGCAGTACTTC
TRBV3-1/TRBV3-2	TRBJ2-7	NA	11	NA	CASSRVYEQYF	TGTGCCAGCAGCCGAGTCTACGAGCAGTACTTC
TRBV5-5	TRBJ2-3	NA	15	NA	CASSHSDVRTDTQYF	TGTGCCAGCAGCCACAGTGATGTACGCACAGATACGCAGTATTTT
TRBV4-3	TRBJ2-2	NA	17	NA	CASSPFGTAGYTGELFF	TGCGCCAGCAGCCCATTCGGGACTGCAGGTTACACCGGGGAGCTGTTTTTT
TRBV3-1/TRBV3-2	TRBJ2-7	TRBD2	14	NA	CASSQGGGSFRQYF	TGTGCCAGCAGCCAAGGCGGGGGAAGTTTTCGGCAGTACTTC
TRBV23-1	TRBJ2-5	TRBD1	16	once	CASPYLGGQAQETQYF	TGCGCCAGCCCTTACTTGGGGGGACAGGCCCAAGAGACCCAGTACTTC
TRBV6-5	TRBJ1-3	TRBD1	16	NA	CASSYSPTGGENTIYF	TGTGCCAGCAGTTACTCCCCGACAGGGGGGGAAAACACCATATATTTT
TRBV11-2	TRBJ2-2	NA	16	NA	CASSLVLAANTGELFF	TGTGCCAGCAGCTTAGTACTTGCCGCGAACACCGGGGAGCTGTTTTTT
TRBV29-1	TRBJ2-5	TRBD1	15	NA	CSVEPRTGKKETQYF	TGCAGCGTTGAGCCGCGGACAGGGAAAAAAGAGACCCAGTACTTC
TRBV15	TRBJ2-2	TRBD1	15	NA	CATKTGSWDTGELFF	TGTGCCACCAAGACAGGGAGTTGGGACACCGGGGAGCTGTTTTTT
TRBV7-2	TRBJ2-7	TRBD2	13	NA	CASSLLAGEGQYF	TGTGCCAGCAGCTTATTAGCGGGAGAGGGGCAGTACTTC
TRBV4-1	TRBJ2-7	NA	15	NA	CASSHVNQGFYEQYF	TGCGCCAGCAGCCACGTTAATCAGGGATTCTACGAGCAGTACTTC
TRBV7-2	TRBJ2-1	TRBD2	11	NA	CAGGEYNEQFF	TGTGCCGGGGGGGAGTACAATGAGCAGTTCTTC
TRBV6-5	TRBJ1-2	NA	15	NA	CASSSDSLGNYGYTF	TGTGCCAGCAGTTCGGACAGCCTAGGAAACTATGGCTACACCTTC
TRBV5-1	TRBJ2-2	NA	13	NA	CASSDSSTGELFF	TGCGCCAGCAGCGACTCCTCAACCGGGGAGCTGTTTTTT
TRBV2	TRBJ2-1	TRBD2	16	NA	CASTLTSGSSYNEQFF	TGTGCCAGCACCCTAACTAGCGGTAGCTCCTACAATGAGCAGTTCTTC
TRBV7-2	TRBJ2-1	TRBD1	12	NA	CASSSTGGEQFF	TGTGCCAGCAGCTCGACAGGGGGTGAGCAGTTCTTC
TRBV13	TRBJ2-5	NA	14	NA	CASSRRQFQETQYF	TGTGCCAGCAGCCGAAGACAGTTCCAAGAGACCCAGTACTTC
TRBV29-1	TRBJ1-1	TRBD1	13	NA	CSVGDRVDPEAFF	TGCAGCGTTGGGGACAGGGTGGACCCTGAAGCTTTCTTT
TRBV10-3	TRBJ2-7	NA	12	NA	CAISDEGYEQYF	TGTGCCATCAGTGATGAGGGCTACGAGCAGTACTTC
TRBV5-4	TRBJ2-5	NA	16	NA	CASSLGSGSRLETQYF	TGTGCCAGCAGCTTGGGTTCCGGGAGTCGACTGGAGACCCAGTACTTC
TRBV20-1	TRBJ2-4	TRBD2	15	NA	CSASERELSQNIQYF	TGCAGTGCTAGTGAGCGGGAGTTGTCCCAAAACATTCAGTACTTC
TRBV24-1	TRBJ2-5	NA	14	NA	CATSASGGRETQYF	TGTGCCACCAGTGCATCAGGGGGGCGGGAGACCCAGTACTTC
TRBV9	TRBJ2-7	TRBD1	14	NA	CASSLGQGSYEQYF	TGTGCCAGCAGCTTGGGACAGGGGTCCTACGAGCAGTACTTC
TRBV25-1	TRBJ1-1	NA	17	NA	CASSEWGGTQGNTEAFF	TGTGCCAGCAGTGAATGGGGGGGGACGCAGGGGAACACTGAAGCTTTCTTT
TRBV27	TRBJ2-2	TRBD2	16	NA	CASSALLAWGTGELFF	TGTGCCAGCAGTGCCCTACTAGCGTGGGGCACCGGGGAGCTGTTTTTT
TRBV10-1	TRBJ1-6	TRBD1	19	few	CASSEPTGGERCGDSPLHF	TGCGCCAGCAGTGAGCCGACAGGGGGCGAAAGGTGTGGGGATTCACCCCTCCACTTT
TRBV5-1	TRBJ2-1	NA	13	NA	CASSSGLSNEQFF	TGCGCCAGCAGCTCGGGACTGAGCAATGAGCAGTTCTTC
TRBV4-3	TRBJ1-4	TRBD1	17	NA	CASSQGQGRAPNEKLFF	TGCGCCAGCAGCCAAGGACAGGGGAGAGCGCCTAATGAAAAACTGTTTTTT
TRBV28	TRBJ1-5	NA	15	NA	CASSVQGHSNQPQHF	TGTGCCAGCAGTGTACAGGGACATAGCAATCAGCCCCAGCATTTT
TRBV5-1	TRBJ2-5	TRBD1	15	NA	CASRPTGGYQETQYF	TGCGCCAGCAGGCCGACAGGGGGGTACCAAGAGACCCAGTACTTC
TRBV5-4	TRBJ2-5	TRBD2	14	NA	CASSFTSGGETQYF	TGTGCCAGCAGCTTTACTAGCGGAGGGGAGACCCAGTACTTC
TRBV7-2	TRBJ1-5	NA	13	NA	CASSSSTLKPQHF	TGTGCCAGCAGCTCCTCCACGCTAAAGCCCCAGCATTTT
TRBV7-8	TRBJ2-5	NA	12	NA	CASRYRDETQYF	TGTGCCAGCAGGTACAGGGATGAGACCCAGTACTTC
TRBV11-2	TRBJ1-1	NA	15	NA	CASSLGRSSNTEAFF	TGTGCCAGCAGCTTAGGGCGGTCCAGCAACACTGAAGCTTTCTTT
TRBV19	TRBJ2-1	TRBD1	13	NA	CASSSTGDRDQFF	TGTGCCAGTAGTTCTACAGGGGACAGAGACCAGTTCTTC